This paragraph covers one T cell receptor beta chain sequence. The CDR3 is made up of 15 amino acids. Germline V lookup: CDR1 LGHDT, CDR2 YNNKEL (reference sequence). Between the trimmed V and J ends, which lost 1 base and 4 bases, there was a span of 14 bases. These data come from a study of blood T cell repertoires in COVID-19. Study summary: Samples taken during acute and convalescent COVID-19 were collected in the United States, Italy and Spain. Sources were T cells, B-cell-depleted T cells, or PBMCs; the material itself was cDNA or gDNA.

Original processing notes: Nucleated cell number was recorded as an estimate derived from reference gene primer amplification. Measured with immunoSEQ multiplex PCR; TCRdb has only the in-frame clones, and not every one. Clone size and the V and J calls come from that table; the DNA yielded D and trimming. The sample includes 95,000 to 120,000 clones, approximately 83% of them seen just once. The clonotype comes from a woman aged 70-85 years with acute or convalescent COVID-19. Source material: peripheral blood. The chain is built from TRBV3-1 (or the pseudogene TRBV3-2) and TRBJ2-7; the D is unclear. DNA of the CDR3: TGTGCCAGCAGCCAAGGGCTAGAGGTAGGATACGAGCAGTACTTC. Protein sequence: CASSQGLEVGYEQYF.